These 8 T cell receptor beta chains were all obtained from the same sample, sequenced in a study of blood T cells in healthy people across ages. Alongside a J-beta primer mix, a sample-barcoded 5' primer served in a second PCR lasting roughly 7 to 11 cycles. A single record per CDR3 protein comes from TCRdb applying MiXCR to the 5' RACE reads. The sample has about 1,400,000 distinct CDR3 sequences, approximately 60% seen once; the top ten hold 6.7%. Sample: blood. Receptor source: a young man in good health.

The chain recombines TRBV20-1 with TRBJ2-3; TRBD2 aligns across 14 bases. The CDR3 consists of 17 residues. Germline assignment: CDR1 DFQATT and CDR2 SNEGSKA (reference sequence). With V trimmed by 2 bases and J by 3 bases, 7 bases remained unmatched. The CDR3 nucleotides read TGCAGTGCTAGAAGACTAGCGGGAGGGTTAGGTACAGATACGCAGTATTTT. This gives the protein CSARRLAGGLGTDTQYF.

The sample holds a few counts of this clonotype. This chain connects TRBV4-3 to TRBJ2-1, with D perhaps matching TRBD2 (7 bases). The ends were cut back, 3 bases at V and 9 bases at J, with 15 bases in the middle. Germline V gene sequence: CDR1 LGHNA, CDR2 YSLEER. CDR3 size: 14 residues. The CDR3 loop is CASSQLGGAGEQFF. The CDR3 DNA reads TGCGCCAGCAGCCAGCTTGGGGGGGCTGGTGAGCAGTTCTTC.

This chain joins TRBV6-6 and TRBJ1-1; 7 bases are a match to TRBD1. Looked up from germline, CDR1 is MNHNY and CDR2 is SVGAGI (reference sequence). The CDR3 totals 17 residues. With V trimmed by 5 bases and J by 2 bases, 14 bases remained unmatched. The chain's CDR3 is CASSLPSKDRINTEAFF. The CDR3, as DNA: TGTGCCAGCAGTCTTCCCTCTAAGGACAGGATCAACACTGAAGCTTTCTTT.

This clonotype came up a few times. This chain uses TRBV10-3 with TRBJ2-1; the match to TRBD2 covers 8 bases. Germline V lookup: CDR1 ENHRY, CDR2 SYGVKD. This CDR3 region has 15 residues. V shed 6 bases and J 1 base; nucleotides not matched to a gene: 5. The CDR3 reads CAISLSGESYNEQFF. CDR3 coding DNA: TGTGCCATCAGCCTTAGCGGGGAGTCCTACAATGAGCAGTTCTTC.

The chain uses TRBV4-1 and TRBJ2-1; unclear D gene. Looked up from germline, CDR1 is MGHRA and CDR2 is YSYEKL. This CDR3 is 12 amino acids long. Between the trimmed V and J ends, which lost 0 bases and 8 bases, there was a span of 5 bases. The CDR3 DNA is TGCGCCAGCAGCCAAGAAGGAGATGAGCAGTTCTTC. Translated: CASSQEGDEQFF.

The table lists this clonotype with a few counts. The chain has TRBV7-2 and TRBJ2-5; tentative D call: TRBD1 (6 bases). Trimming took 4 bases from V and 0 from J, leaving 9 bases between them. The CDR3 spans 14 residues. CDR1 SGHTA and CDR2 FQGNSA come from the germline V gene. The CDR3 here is CASSWRTDQETQYF. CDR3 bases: TGTGCCAGCAGCTGGAGGACAGACCAAGAGACCCAGTACTTC. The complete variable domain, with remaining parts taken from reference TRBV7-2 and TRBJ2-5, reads GAGVSQSPSNKVTEKGKDVELRCDPISGHTALYWYRQSLGQGLEFLIYFQGNSAPDKSGLPSDRFSAERTGGSVSTLTIQRTQQEDSAVYLCASSWRTDQETQYFGPGTRLLVL.

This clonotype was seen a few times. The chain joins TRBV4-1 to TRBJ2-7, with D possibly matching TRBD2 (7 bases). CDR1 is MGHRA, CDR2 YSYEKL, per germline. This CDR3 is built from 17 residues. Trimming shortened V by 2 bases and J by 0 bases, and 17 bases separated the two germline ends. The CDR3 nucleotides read TGCGCCAGCAGCCAACGGGCCATCCGGGGGGCCTCCTACGAGCAGTACTTC. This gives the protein CASSQRAIRGASYEQYF.

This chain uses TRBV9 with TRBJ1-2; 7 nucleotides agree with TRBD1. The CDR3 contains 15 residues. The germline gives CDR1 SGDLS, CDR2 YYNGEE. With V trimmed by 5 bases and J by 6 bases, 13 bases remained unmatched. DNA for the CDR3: TGTGCCAGCAGACGATCAGGGGACAGTTATGATGGCTACACCTTC. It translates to CASRRSGDSYDGYTF. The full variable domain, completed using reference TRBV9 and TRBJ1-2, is DSGVTQTPKHLITATGQRVTLRCSPRSGDLSVYWYQQSLDQGLQFLIQYYNGEERAKGNILERFSAQQFPDLHSELNLSSLELGDSALYFCASRRSGDSYDGYTFGSGTRLTVV.